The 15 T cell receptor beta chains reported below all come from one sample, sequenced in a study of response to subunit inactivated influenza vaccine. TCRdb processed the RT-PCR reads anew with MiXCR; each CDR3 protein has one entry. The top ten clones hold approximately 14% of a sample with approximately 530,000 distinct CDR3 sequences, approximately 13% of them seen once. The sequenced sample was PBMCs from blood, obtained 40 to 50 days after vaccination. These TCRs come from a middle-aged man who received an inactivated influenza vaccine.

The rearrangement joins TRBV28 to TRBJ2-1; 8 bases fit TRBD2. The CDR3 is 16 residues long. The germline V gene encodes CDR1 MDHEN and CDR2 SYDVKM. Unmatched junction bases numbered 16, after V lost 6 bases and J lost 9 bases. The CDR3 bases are TGTGCCAGCAGACCTCAACTAGCGGCCCTTTGGGGTGAGCAGTTCTTC. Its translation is CASRPQLAALWGEQFF.

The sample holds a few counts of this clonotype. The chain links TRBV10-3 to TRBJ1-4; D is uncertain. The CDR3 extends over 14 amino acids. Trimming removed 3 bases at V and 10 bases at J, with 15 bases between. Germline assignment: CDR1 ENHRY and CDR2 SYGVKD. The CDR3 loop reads CAISESGLGGKLFF. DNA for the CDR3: TGTGCCATCAGTGAATCGGGTCTCGGAGGAAAACTGTTTTTT.

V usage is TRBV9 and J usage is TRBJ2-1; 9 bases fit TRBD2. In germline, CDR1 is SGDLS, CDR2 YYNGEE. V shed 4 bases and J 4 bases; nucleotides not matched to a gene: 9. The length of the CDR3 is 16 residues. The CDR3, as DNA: TGTGCCAGCAGCCCCCGACTAGCGGAGGTTTACAATGAGCAGTTCTTC. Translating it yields CASSPRLAEVYNEQFF.

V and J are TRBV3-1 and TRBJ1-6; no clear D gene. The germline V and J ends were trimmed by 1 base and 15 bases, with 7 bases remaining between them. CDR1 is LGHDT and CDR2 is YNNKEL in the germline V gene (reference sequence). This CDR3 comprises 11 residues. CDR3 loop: CASSQVRVLHF. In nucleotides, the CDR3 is TGTGCCAGCAGCCAAGTTCGGGTCCTCCACTTT. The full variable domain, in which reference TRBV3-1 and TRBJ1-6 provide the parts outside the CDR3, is DTAVSQTPKYLVTQMGNDKSIKCEQNLGHDTMYWYKQDSKKFLKIMFSYNNKELIINETVPNRFSPKSPDKAHLNLHINSLELGDSAVYFCASSQVRVLHFGNGTRLTVT.

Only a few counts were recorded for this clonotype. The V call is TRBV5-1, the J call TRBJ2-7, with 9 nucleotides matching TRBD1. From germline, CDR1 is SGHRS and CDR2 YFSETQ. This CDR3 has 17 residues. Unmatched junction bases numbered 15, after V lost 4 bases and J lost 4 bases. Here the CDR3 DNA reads TGCGCCAGCAGCCTAGCCCCGTCCGGGACAGGGTCGTACGAGCAGTACTTC. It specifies CASSLAPSGTGSYEQYF. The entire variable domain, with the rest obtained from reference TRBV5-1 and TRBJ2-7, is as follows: KAGVTQTPRYLIKTRGQQVTLSCSPISGHRSVSWYQQTPGQGLQFLFEYFSETQRNKGNFPGRFSGRQFSNSRSEMNVSTLELGDSALYLCASSLAPSGTGSYEQYFGPGTRLTVT.

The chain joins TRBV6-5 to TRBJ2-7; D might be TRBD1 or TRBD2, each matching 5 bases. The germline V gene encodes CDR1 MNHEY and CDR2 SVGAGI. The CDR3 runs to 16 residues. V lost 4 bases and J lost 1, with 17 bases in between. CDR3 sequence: CASSSYFRGSSYEQYF. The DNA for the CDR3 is TGTGCCAGCAGTTCTTATTTCCGGGGCTCTTCCTACGAGCAGTACTTC.

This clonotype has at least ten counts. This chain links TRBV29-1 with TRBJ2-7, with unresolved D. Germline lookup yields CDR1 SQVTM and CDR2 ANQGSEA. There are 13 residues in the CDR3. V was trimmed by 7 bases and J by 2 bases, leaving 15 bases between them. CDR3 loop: CSATDRSPYEQYF. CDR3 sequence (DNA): TGCAGCGCTACGGACCGGAGCCCCTACGAGCAGTACTTC.

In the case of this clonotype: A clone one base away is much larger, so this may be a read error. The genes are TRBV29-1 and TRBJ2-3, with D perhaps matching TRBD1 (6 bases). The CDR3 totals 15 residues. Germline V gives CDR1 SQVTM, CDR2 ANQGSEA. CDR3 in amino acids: CGVEDRTTSTDTQYF. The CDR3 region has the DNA TGCGGCGTTGAAGACAGGACCACTAGCACAGATACGCAGTATTTT.

CDR3 DNA sequence: TGTGCCAGCAGCTTAGTGGGGGTTCCCGGGGAGCTGTTTTTT. Residues: CASSLVGVPGELFF. The chain employs TRBV7-6 and TRBJ2-2; D may match TRBD1 or TRBD2 (5 bases each). Trimming took 1 base from V and 6 from J, leaving 9 bases between them. CDR1 is SGHVS and CDR2 is FNYEAQ in the germline V gene. The CDR3 consists of 14 residues. Based on the CDR3 plus reference TRBV7-6 and TRBJ2-2, the full variable domain is GAGVSQSPRYKVTKRGQDVALRCDPISGHVSLYWYRQALGQGPEFLTYFNYEAQQDKSGLPNDRFSAERPEGSISTLTIQRTEQRDSAMYRCASSLVGVPGELFFGEGSRLTVL.

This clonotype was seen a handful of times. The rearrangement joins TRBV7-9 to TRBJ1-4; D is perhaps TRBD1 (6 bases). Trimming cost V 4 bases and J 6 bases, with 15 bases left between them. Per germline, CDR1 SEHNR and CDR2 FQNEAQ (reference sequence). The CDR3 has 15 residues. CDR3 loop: CASSSTGGPYEKLFF. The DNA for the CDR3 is TGTGCCAGCAGCTCCACGGGGGGCCCTTATGAAAAACTGTTTTTT.

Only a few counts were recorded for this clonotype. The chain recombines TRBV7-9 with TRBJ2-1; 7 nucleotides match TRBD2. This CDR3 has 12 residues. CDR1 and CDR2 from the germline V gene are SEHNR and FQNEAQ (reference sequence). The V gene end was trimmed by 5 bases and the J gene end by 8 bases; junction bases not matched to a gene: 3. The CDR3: CASSAAGYEQFF. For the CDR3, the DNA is TGTGCCAGCAGCGCAGCGGGGTATGAGCAGTTCTTC.

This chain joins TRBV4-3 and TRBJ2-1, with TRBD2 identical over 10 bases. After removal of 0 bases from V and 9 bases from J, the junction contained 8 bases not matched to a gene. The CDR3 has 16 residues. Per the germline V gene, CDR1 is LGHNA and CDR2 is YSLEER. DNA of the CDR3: TGCGCCAGCAGCCAAGAACTAGCGGGAACAGTAACTGAGCAGTTCTTC. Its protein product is CASSQELAGTVTEQFF.

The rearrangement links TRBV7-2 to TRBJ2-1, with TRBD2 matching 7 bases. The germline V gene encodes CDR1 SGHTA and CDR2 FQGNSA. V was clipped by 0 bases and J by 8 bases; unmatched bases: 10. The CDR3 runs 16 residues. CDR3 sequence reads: CASSLAGIAGRYEQFF. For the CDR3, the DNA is TGTGCCAGCAGCTTAGCGGGGATAGCGGGTAGGTATGAGCAGTTCTTC.

The CDR3, as DNA: TGTGCCAGCAGTTCCCCAGGGGAAGGACGATACGAGCAGTACTTC. Its translation: CASSSPGEGRYEQYF. The chain combines TRBV12-3 or TRBV12-4 with TRBJ2-7, with D possibly TRBD1 on 6 matching bases. This CDR3 region has 15 residues. Trimming shortened V by 4 bases and J by 4 bases, and 17 bases separated the two germline ends.

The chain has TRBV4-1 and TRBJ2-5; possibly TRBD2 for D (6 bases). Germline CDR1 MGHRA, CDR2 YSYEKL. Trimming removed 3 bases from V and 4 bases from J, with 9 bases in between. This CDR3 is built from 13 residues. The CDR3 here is CASSQGTLETQYF. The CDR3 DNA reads TGCGCCAGCAGCCAGGGGACTCTAGAGACCCAGTACTTC.